One sample yielded the 23 T cell receptor beta chains listed below, sequenced in a study of control samples from healthy donors and cancer patients (dated by TCRdb to about 2020). Libraries were built with the immunoSEQ multiplex PCR assay. Drawn from immuneACCESS, this table holds only the in-frame rearrangements with V and J called that TCRdb kept. Clones are partly lost; checked studies trace under half to an unresolved V gene and leave the rest unexplained. This sample has fewer than 120,000 clones in its table, and roughly 90% of those were observed once. Around 3.5% of the sample is in the top ten clones. Material: PBMCs. Receptors were obtained from an older woman with lung cancer.

The chain employs TRBV9 and TRBJ2-2; the D call may be TRBD1 or TRBD2 (5 bases each). Trimming pared 4 bases from V and 3 bases from J, leaving 16 bases between. CDR3 size: 16 residues. Looked up from germline, CDR1 is SGDLS and CDR2 is YYNGEE. The CDR3 reads CASSLGRGPDTGELFF. The CDR3 bases are TGTGCCAGCAGCCTAGGCCGGGGCCCGGACACCGGGGAGCTGTTTTTT.

The CDR3, as DNA: TGTGCCAGCACCTGTAAGGCGCAAAGGGGTCGGGGAGGCTACTACAATGAGCAGTTCTTC. It translates to CASTCKAQRGRGGYYNEQFF. This sequence joins TRBV21-1 and TRBJ2-1; the table's D call, TRBD2, was not checked against the DNA. TRBV21-1 is a pseudogene segment. The CDR3 length is 20 residues.

J is TRBJ1-4 and V is TRBV29-1; 7 positions match TRBD1. Germline V gene data show CDR1 as SQVTM and CDR2 as ANQGSEA. With 5 bases clipped from V and 3 bases from J, the junction kept 9 bases outside the gene matches. The CDR3 has 15 amino acids. The CDR3 sequence is CSVRAGGVPNEKLFF. In DNA form, the CDR3 reads TGCAGCGTTAGGGCAGGGGGAGTCCCTAATGAAAAACTGTTTTTT.

The J gene is TRBJ2-3, the V gene TRBV7-2; D may correspond to TRBD1 or TRBD2 (5 bases each). The CDR3 is made up of 16 amino acids. Trimming took off 2 bases at V and 1 base at J, with 13 bases between the two ends. Germline lookup yields CDR1 SGHTA and CDR2 FQGNSA. The CDR3 DNA is TGTGCCAGCAGCTTAAGAGGGGCGGCTGGCACAGATACGCAGTATTTT. Protein product: CASSLRGAAGTDTQYF.

This chain links TRBV19 with TRBJ1-6, with D tentatively TRBD1 (6 bases). Germline V lookup: CDR1 LNHDA, CDR2 SQIVND (reference sequence). The CDR3 length is 15 residues. Trimming shortened V by 5 bases and J by 7 bases, and 15 bases separated the two germline ends. The DNA of the CDR3 is TGTGCCAGTAGTGAACAGGGAGCACGGAATTCACCCCTCCACTTT. This gives the protein CASSEQGARNSPLHF.

The genes are TRBV19 and TRBJ1-4; possible D gene TRBD1, 5 bases. Germline loops: CDR1 LNHDA, CDR2 SQIVND (reference sequence). This CDR3 region has 15 residues. Trimming stripped 1 base from V and 4 bases from J, with 10 bases between. The CDR3 DNA reads TGTGCCAGTAGTATAGGTCGACAGAGTAATGAAAAACTGTTTTTT. Translating it yields CASSIGRQSNEKLFF.

This clone was observed a handful of times. V gene TRBV19 combines with J gene TRBJ1-5, with D perhaps TRBD1 (6 bases). Germline V gene data show CDR1 as LNHDA and CDR2 as SQIVND (reference sequence). The CDR3 is 14 amino acids. Trimming cost V 8 bases and J 0 bases, with 11 bases left between them. The CDR3 reads CASDDRNSNQPQHF. The DNA of the CDR3 is TGTGCCAGTGACGACAGGAATAGCAATCAGCCCCAGCATTTT.

V gene TRBV27 combines with J gene TRBJ2-7, with no clear D. This CDR3 is 14 amino acids long. Germline values: CDR1 MNHEY, CDR2 SMNVEV (reference sequence). Trimming took 2 bases from V and 0 from J, leaving 8 bases between them. CDR3 amino acids: CASSLGFSSYEQYF. In DNA, the CDR3 is TGTGCCAGCAGTTTAGGGTTTAGCTCCTACGAGCAGTACTTC.

V is TRBV19 and J is TRBJ1-1; D might be TRBD1 (6 bases). Trimming shortened V by 5 bases and J by 6 bases, and 16 bases separated the two germline ends. The CDR3 length is 14 residues. Germline V gene lookup returns CDR1 LNHDA and CDR2 SQIVND (reference sequence). CDR3 residues: CASSLQGEVPEAFF. In nucleotides, the CDR3 is TGTGCCAGTAGTTTACAGGGTGAGGTTCCTGAAGCTTTCTTT.

This clone was detected once. The chain combines TRBV7-2 with TRBJ2-3, with TRBD2 matching over 11 bases. Germline V gene lookup returns CDR1 SGHTA and CDR2 FQGNSA. Losses at the gene ends were 5 bases for V and 0 bases for J; bases not matched to a gene: 10. The CDR3 spans 18 residues. This chain's CDR3 is CASSRTSGRLSSTDTQYF. For the CDR3, the DNA is TGTGCCAGCAGCCGGACTAGCGGGCGATTATCTAGCACAGATACGCAGTATTTT.

The chain links TRBV20-1 to TRBJ1-2; TRBD1 aligns across 7 bases. J gave up 6 bases and V 6 bases, and 4 bases lay outside the gene matches. CDR1 and CDR2 (germline): DFQATT, SNEGSKA (reference sequence). This CDR3 region has 11 residues. Here the CDR3 DNA reads TGCAGTGCCCGGCAGGGGGATGGCTACACCTTC. Its protein is CSARQGDGYTF.

The chain carries TRBV7-8 and TRBJ1-5; no definite D call. CDR3 length: 16 amino acids. The ends were cut back, 0 bases at V and 0 bases at J, with 9 bases in the middle. In germline, CDR1 is SGHVS, CDR2 FQNEAQ. As DNA, the CDR3 is TGTGCCAGCAGCTTAGCGTCAACCTATAGCAATCAGCCCCAGCATTTT. This codes for CASSLASTYSNQPQHF. Based on the CDR3 plus reference TRBV7-8 and TRBJ1-5, the full variable domain is GAGVSQSPRYKVAKRGQDVALRCDPISGHVSLFWYQQALGQGPEFLTYFQNEAQLDKSGLPSDRFFAERPEGSVSTLKIQRTQQEDSAVYLCASSLASTYSNQPQHFGDGTRLSIL.

The chain links TRBV19 to TRBJ2-7, with 8 nucleotides matching TRBD1. The V and J ends lost 4 bases and 2 bases, in that order; junction bases with no gene match: 7. CDR1 and CDR2 (germline): LNHDA, SQIVND (reference sequence). This CDR3 comprises 15 residues. The CDR3, as DNA: TGTGCCAGTAGTACCCCGGACAGGGCAACCTACGAGCAGTACTTC. Translated, it gives CASSTPDRATYEQYF.

This chain joins TRBV3-1 (or the pseudogene TRBV3-2) and TRBJ1-2; D unclear. CDR3 length: 15 residues. Germline V gene lookup returns CDR1 LGHDT and CDR2 YNNKEL (reference sequence). With 0 bases removed from V and 4 bases from J, the gap between germline ends came to 12 bases. The DNA of the CDR3 is TGTGCCAGCAGCCAAGATCGGGGAGAAGGCTATGGCTACACCTTC. This gives the protein CASSQDRGEGYGYTF.

The chain combines TRBV7-2 with TRBJ2-7; D possibly corresponds to TRBD2 (6 bases). The CDR3 sequence is 15 residues long. Germline V lookup: CDR1 SGHTA, CDR2 FQGNSA. The V end was cut by 1 base, the J end by 2 bases, with 12 bases between. The CDR3 region has the DNA TGTGCCAGCAGCTTAGGTCGGGACTCAGCCTACGAGCAGTACTTC. This gives the protein CASSLGRDSAYEQYF.

J is TRBJ2-5 and V is TRBV2; D remains ambiguous. This CDR3 has 14 amino acids. Germline CDR1 and CDR2: SNHLY and FYNNEI. With 0 bases removed from V and 5 bases from J, the gap between germline ends came to 10 bases. In DNA form, the CDR3 reads TGTGCCAGCAGTGAAGCGTTGAGCCAGGAGACCCAGTACTTC. Residues: CASSEALSQETQYF.

CDR3 bases: TGTGCCAGCAGCCCATCCAGCAGCCACAATGAGCAGTTCTTC. This sequence encodes CASSPSSSHNEQFF. The chain combines TRBV9 with TRBJ2-1; D remains ambiguous. V lost 4 bases, J lost 5 bases, and 13 bases lay in between. The germline gives CDR1 SGDLS, CDR2 YYNGEE. CDR3 length: 14 amino acids.

This chain joins TRBV6-5 and TRBJ1-5; 7 nucleotides match TRBD1. V gave up 8 bases and J gave up 2 bases; unmatched junction bases: 6. Germline loops: CDR1 MNHEY, CDR2 SVGAGI. The CDR3 sequence is 14 residues long. This chain's CDR3 is CASSGQAGNQPQHF. CDR3 sequence (DNA): TGTGCCAGCTCCGGACAGGCGGGCAATCAGCCCCAGCATTTT.

This clone was seen only a few times. V and J are TRBV6-2 or TRBV6-3 and TRBJ1-1; D may be TRBD1 (5 bases). Trimming pared 2 bases from V and 1 base from J, leaving 8 bases between. Germline V gene lookup returns CDR1 MNHEY and CDR2 SVGEGT. The CDR3 is made up of 14 amino acids. The CDR3 reads CASSYGDRNTEAFF. CDR3 nucleotide sequence: TGTGCCAGCAGTTACGGAGACAGGAACACTGAAGCTTTCTTT.

The chain has TRBV19 and TRBJ1-4; possibly TRBD1 for D (5 bases). The CDR3 contains 15 residues. The V end lost 0 bases, the J end lost 8 bases, and 13 bases lay between the germline ends. The germline gives CDR1 LNHDA, CDR2 SQIVND (reference sequence). CDR3: CASSIDPGRREKLFF. The DNA of the CDR3 is TGTGCCAGTAGTATAGATCCAGGGAGAAGAGAAAAACTGTTTTTT.

This clone was picked up one time. The V gene is TRBV29-1, the J gene TRBJ2-5, with D perhaps TRBD1 (6 bases). The CDR3 extends over 11 amino acids. The V gene's germline CDR1 is SQVTM and CDR2 ANQGSEA. In DNA, the CDR3 is TGCAGTACGGGACAACAAGAGACCCAGTACTTC. This translates into CSTGQQETQYF.

The rearrangement joins TRBV6-6 to TRBJ2-7, with 7 bases fitting TRBD1. The CDR3 loop spans 15 amino acids. From germline, CDR1 is MNHNY and CDR2 SVGAGI (reference sequence). J was trimmed by 0 bases and V by 7 bases; bases with no gene match: 9. The CDR3 region has the DNA TGTGCCAGCACCCCTCGACAGGGAAGCTCCTACGAGCAGTACTTC. Amino acid sequence: CASTPRQGSSYEQYF.

This chain joins TRBV7-5 and TRBJ2-3; no DNA check was done on the table's D call, TRBD2. TRBV7-5 constitutes a pseudogene. The CDR3 is 19 amino acids. CDR3 nucleotide sequence: TGTGCCAGAAGCTCGCATGGGTCCTTTAGCGGGGGATACACAGATACGCAGTATTTT. Translated: CARSSHGSFSGGYTDTQYF.